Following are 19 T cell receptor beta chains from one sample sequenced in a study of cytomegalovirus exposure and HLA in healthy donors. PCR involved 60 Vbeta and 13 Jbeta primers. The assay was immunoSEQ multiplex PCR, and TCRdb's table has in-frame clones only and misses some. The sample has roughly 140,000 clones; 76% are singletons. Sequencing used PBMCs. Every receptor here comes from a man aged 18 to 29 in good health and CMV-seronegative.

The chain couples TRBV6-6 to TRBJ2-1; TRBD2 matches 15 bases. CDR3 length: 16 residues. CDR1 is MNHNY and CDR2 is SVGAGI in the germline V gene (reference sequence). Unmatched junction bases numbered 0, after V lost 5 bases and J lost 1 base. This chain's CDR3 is CASSGLAGGSYNEQFF. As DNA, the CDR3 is TGTGCCAGCAGTGGACTAGCGGGGGGGTCCTACAATGAGCAGTTCTTC.

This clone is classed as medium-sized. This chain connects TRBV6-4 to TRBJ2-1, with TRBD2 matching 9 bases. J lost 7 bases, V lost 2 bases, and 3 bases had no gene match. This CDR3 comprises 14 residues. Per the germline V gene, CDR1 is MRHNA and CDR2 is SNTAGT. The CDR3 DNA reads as TGTGCCAGCAGTGACGGCGGGGGGGGGAATGAGCAGTTCTTC. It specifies CASSDGGGGNEQFF.

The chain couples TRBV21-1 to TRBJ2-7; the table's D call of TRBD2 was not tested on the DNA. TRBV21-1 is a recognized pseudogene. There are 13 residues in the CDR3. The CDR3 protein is CASSARPSYEQYF. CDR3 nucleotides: TGTGCCAGCTCGGCTAGACCGTCCTACGAGCAGTACTTC.

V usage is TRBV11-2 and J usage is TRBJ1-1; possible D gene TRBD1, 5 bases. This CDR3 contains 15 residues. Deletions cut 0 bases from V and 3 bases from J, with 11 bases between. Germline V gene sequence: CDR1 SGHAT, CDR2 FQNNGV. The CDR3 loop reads CASSLEAGRYTEAFF. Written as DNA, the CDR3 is TGTGCCAGCAGCTTAGAGGCAGGGCGATACACTGAAGCTTTCTTT. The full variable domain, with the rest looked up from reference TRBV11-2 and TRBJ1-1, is EAGVAQSPRYKIIEKRQSVAFWCNPISGHATLYWYQQILGQGPKLLIQFQNNGVVDDSQLPKDRFSAERLKGVDSTLKIQPAKLEDSAVYLCASSLEAGRYTEAFFGQGTRLTVV.

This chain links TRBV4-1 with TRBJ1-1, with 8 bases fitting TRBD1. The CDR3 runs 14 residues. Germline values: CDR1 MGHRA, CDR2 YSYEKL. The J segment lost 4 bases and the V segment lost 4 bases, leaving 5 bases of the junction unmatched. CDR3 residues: CASSRPRGLTEAFF. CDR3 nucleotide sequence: TGCGCCAGCAGCCGCCCCAGGGGGCTCACTGAAGCTTTCTTT.

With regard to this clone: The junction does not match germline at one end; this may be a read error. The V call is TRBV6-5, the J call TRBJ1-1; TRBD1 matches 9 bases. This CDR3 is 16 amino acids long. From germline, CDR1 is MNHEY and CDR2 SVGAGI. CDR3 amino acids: CASSYSMGQGLGEDFF. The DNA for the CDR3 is TGTGCCAGCAGTTACTCGATGGGACAGGGACTGGGTGAAGATTTCTTT.

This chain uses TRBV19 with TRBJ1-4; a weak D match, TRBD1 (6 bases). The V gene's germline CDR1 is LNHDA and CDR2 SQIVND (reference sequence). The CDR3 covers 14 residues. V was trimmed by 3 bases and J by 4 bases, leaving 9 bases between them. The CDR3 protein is CASSIPRGNEKLFF. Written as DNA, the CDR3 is TGTGCCAGTAGTATTCCCAGGGGTAATGAAAAACTGTTTTTT.

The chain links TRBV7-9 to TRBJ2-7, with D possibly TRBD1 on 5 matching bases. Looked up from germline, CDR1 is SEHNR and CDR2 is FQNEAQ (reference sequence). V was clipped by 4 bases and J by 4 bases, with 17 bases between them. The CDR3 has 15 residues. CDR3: CASSSPIDSTYEQYF. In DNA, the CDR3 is TGTGCCAGCAGCTCACCAATCGACAGCACATACGAGCAGTACTTC.

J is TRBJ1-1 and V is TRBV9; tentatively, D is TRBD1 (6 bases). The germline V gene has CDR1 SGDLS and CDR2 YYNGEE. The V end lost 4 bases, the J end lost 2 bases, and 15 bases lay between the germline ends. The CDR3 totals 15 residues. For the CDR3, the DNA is TGTGCCAGCAGCCCCCCTGGACAGTTAAACACTGAAGCTTTCTTT. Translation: CASSPPGQLNTEAFF.

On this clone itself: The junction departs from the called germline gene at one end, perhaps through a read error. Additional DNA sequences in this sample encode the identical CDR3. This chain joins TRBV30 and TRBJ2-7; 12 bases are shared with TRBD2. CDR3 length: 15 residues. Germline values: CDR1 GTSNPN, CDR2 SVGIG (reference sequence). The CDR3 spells CAWKQRTSGNHEQYF. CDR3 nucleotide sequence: TGCGCCTGGAAACAACGGACTAGCGGGAACCACGAGCAGTACTTC.

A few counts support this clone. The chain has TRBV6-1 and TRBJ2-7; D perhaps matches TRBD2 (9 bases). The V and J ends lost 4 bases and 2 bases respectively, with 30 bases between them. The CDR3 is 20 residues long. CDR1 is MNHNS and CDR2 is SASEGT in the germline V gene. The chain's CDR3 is CASSGARGRLSGGRTYEQYF. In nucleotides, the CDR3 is TGTGCCAGCAGTGGAGCCAGGGGGCGCCTTAGCGGGGGCCGAACCTACGAGCAGTACTTC.

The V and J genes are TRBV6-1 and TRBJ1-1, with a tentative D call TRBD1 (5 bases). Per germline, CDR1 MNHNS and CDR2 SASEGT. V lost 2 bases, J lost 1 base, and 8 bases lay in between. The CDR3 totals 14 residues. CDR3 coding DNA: TGTGCCAGCAGTGAACCAGGGAAGAACACTGAAGCTTTCTTT. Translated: CASSEPGKNTEAFF.

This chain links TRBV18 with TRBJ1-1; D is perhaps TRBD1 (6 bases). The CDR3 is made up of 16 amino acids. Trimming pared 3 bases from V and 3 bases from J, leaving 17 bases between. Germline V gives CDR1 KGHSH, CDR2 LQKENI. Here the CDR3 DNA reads TGTGCCAGCTCACCTGGCGGGGGGGCTGGGGACACTGAAGCTTTCTTT. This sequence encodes CASSPGGGAGDTEAFF.

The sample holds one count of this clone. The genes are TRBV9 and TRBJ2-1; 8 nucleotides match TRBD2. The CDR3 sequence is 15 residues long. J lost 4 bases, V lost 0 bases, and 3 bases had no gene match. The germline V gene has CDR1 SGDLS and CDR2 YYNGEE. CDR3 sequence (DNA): TGTGCCAGCAGCGTAGTTAGCGGGGTATACAATGAGCAGTTCTTC. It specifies CASSVVSGVYNEQFF.

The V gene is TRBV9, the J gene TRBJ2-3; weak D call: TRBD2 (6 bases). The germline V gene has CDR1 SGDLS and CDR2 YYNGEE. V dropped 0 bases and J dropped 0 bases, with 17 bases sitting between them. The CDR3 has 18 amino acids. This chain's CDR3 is CASSVGRPGGTSTDTQYF. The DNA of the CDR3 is TGTGCCAGCAGCGTAGGGAGACCCGGGGGAACCAGCACAGATACGCAGTATTTT. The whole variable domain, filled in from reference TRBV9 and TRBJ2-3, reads DSGVTQTPKHLITATGQRVTLRCSPRSGDLSVYWYQQSLDQGLQFLIQYYNGEERAKGNILERFSAQQFPDLHSELNLSSLELGDSALYFCASSVGRPGGTSTDTQYFGPGTRLTVL.

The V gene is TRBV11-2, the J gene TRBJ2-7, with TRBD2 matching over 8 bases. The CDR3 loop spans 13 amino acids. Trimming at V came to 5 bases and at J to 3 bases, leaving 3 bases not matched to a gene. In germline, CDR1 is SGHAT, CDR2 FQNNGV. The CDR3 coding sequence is TGTGCCAGCAGCCCCGGGGGGGTCTACGAGCAGTACTTC. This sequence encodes CASSPGGVYEQYF.

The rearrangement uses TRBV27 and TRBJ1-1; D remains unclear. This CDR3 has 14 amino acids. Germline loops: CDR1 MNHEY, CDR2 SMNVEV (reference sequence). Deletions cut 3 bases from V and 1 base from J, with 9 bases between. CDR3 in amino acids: CASSFRGTNTEAFF. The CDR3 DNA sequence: TGTGCCAGCAGTTTTCGGGGAACGAACACTGAAGCTTTCTTT.

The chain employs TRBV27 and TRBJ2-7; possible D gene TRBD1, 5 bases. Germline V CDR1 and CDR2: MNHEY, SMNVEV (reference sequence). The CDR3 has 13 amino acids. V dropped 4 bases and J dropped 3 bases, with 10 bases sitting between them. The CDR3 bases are TGTGCCAGCAGTTCCTTTACAGGCTACGAGCAGTACTTC. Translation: CASSSFTGYEQYF.

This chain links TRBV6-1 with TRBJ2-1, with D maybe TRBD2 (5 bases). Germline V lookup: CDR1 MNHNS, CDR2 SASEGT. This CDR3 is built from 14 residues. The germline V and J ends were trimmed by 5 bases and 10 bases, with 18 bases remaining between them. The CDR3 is CASSYKLVPGEQFF. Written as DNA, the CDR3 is TGTGCCAGCAGTTATAAACTAGTACCTGGGGAGCAGTTCTTC.